Each of the 32 T cell receptor beta chains below was sequenced from the same sample in a study of blood T cells in healthy people across ages. A second PCR of 7 to 11 cycles used a sample-barcoded 5' primer and a J-beta primer mix. Via MiXCR, TCRdb re-called the 5' RACE reads, giving one row per CDR3 protein. The sample shows roughly 1,700,000 distinct CDR3 sequences, 28% of them seen only once. Sequencing was carried out using blood. These receptors were collected from a woman aged 25-40 years in good health.

The V gene is TRBV12-3 or TRBV12-4, the J gene TRBJ1-3, with D unclear. This CDR3 spans 15 amino acids. V was trimmed by 3 bases and J by 2 bases, leaving 11 bases between them. This chain's CDR3 is CASSLAGDPGNTIYF. CDR3 nucleotide sequence: TGTGCCAGCAGTTTGGCTGGGGATCCTGGAAACACCATATATTTT.

This chain uses TRBV20-1 with TRBJ2-4, with 7 bases identical to TRBD2. The J call is uncertain, as TRBJ2-7 better fits the DNA end. This CDR3 is built from 15 residues. Germline CDR1 is DFQATT and CDR2 is SNEGSKA (reference sequence). CDR3 coding DNA: TGCAGTGCTACGGGGCAGGGAGCGGGACGCTACGAGCAGTACTTC. It encodes CSATGQGAGRYEQYF.

J is TRBJ1-2 and V is TRBV12-5; D possibly corresponds to TRBD1 (5 bases). The length of the CDR3 is 17 residues. V was trimmed by 0 bases and J by 0 bases, leaving 14 bases between them. Germline loops: CDR1 LGHNT, CDR2 FRNRAP. CDR3 amino acids: CASGLVLGAPSNYGYTF. In DNA, the CDR3 is TGTGCTAGTGGTTTGGTACTTGGGGCCCCGTCTAACTATGGCTACACCTTC. The whole variable domain, filled in from reference TRBV12-5 and TRBJ1-2, reads DARVTQTPRHKVTEMGQEVTMRCQPILGHNTVFWYRQTMMQGLELLAYFRNRAPLDDSGMPKDRFSAEMPDATLATLKIQPSEPRDSAVYFCASGLVLGAPSNYGYTFGSGTRLTVV.

The chain employs TRBV21-1 and TRBJ2-7; the table's TRBD1 call for D was not verified on the DNA. TRBV21-1 is annotated as a pseudogene. CDR3 length equals 16 residues. The CDR3 DNA follows: TGTGCCAGCAGCCAGGGTGGTTTTTCACGGACCTACGAGCAGTACTTC. Translation gives CASSQGGFSRTYEQYF.

This chain uses TRBV6-6 with TRBJ1-2; D gene uncertain. V dropped 2 bases and J dropped 5 bases, with 6 bases sitting between them. This CDR3 region has 12 residues. The germline gives CDR1 MNHNY, CDR2 SVGAGI (reference sequence). Here the CDR3 DNA reads TGTGCCAGCAGTTACCCCAGTTATGGCTACACCTTC. Its protein product is CASSYPSYGYTF.

V and J are TRBV7-2 and TRBJ2-7; D might be TRBD1 (5 bases). Between the trimmed V and J ends, which lost 3 bases and 3 bases, there was a span of 9 bases. Per the germline V gene, CDR1 is SGHTA and CDR2 is FQGNSA. The CDR3 has 13 amino acids. CDR3 nucleotide sequence: TGTGCCAGCAGCTTGACGGACAACTACGAGCAGTACTTC. Amino acids: CASSLTDNYEQYF. The variable domain in full, completed from reference TRBV7-2 and TRBJ2-7, reads GAGVSQSPSNKVTEKGKDVELRCDPISGHTALYWYRQSLGQGLEFLIYFQGNSAPDKSGLPSDRFSAERTGGSVSTLTIQRTQQEDSAVYLCASSLTDNYEQYFGPGTRLTVT.

With regard to this clonotype: A clone one base away is much larger, so this may be a read error. The V and J genes are TRBV20-1 and TRBJ2-5; TRBD2 matches 8 bases. V shed 3 bases, J shed 11 bases, and the junction held 5 bases outside the gene matches. CDR1 and CDR2 (germline): DFQATT, SNEGSKA (reference sequence). The CDR3 runs to 11 residues. CDR3 DNA: TGCAGTGCTAGTCGAGCGGGGGAGCAGTACTTC. Translation gives CSASRAGEQYF.

This clonotype was counted between two and nine times. The chain recombines TRBV20-1 with TRBJ2-7; TRBD2 aligns across 10 bases. V lost 3 bases, J lost 2 bases, and 7 bases stayed unmatched. The CDR3 has 15 residues. Germline V CDR1 and CDR2: DFQATT, SNEGSKA (reference sequence). CDR3 sequence (DNA): TGCAGTGCTAGGGGTGGACTAGCGGAGGCCTACGAGCAGTACTTC. Protein: CSARGGLAEAYEQYF.

The V call is TRBV20-1, the J call TRBJ2-4; TRBD2 matches 10 bases. V dropped 4 bases and J dropped 6; count of bases not matched to a gene: 9. Germline V lookup: CDR1 DFQATT, CDR2 SNEGSKA (reference sequence). The CDR3 runs 15 residues. CDR3 residues: CSAMLAGVRRNIQYF. CDR3 sequence (DNA): TGCAGTGCTATGCTAGCGGGGGTGCGGAGAAACATTCAGTACTTC.

This clonotype was observed a few times. CDR3 protein: CSAREVFSGSQQYF. The CDR3 DNA is TGCAGTGCTAGAGAAGTATTCAGCGGAAGCCAGCAGTACTTC. This rearrangement joins TRBV20-1 to TRBJ2-4, with D perhaps matching TRBD2 (5 bases). V gave up 0 bases and J gave up 13 bases, with 19 bases separating them. The germline CDR1 and CDR2 sequences are DFQATT and SNEGSKA (reference sequence). The CDR3 has 14 amino acids.

This rearrangement joins TRBV29-1 to TRBJ2-1; 9 bases agree with TRBD2. CDR1 and CDR2 from the germline V gene are SQVTM and ANQGSEA. The CDR3 totals 14 residues. Trimming at V came to 4 bases and at J to 6 bases, leaving 7 bases not matched to a gene. CDR3 in amino acids: CSVVSGSIGNEQFF. CDR3 DNA sequence: TGCAGCGTTGTTAGCGGGAGTATTGGCAATGAGCAGTTCTTC.

This clonotype was detected once. The chain uses TRBV19 and TRBJ2-2; D uncertain. From germline, CDR1 is LNHDA and CDR2 SQIVND (reference sequence). The CDR3 has 14 residues. Trimming took off 3 bases at V and 3 bases at J, with 8 bases between the two ends. The CDR3 here is CASSMFRDTGELFF. CDR3 DNA: TGTGCCAGTAGTATGTTTCGGGACACCGGGGAGCTGTTTTTT.

This clonotype was counted only a few times. This chain connects TRBV2 to TRBJ2-1; a possible D gene is TRBD2 (7 bases). V lost 7 bases and J lost 8, with 18 bases in between. Germline V gene data show CDR1 as SNHLY and CDR2 as FYNNEI. The CDR3 has 14 residues. Here the CDR3 DNA reads TGTGCCAGCAACGGGGGGCGGTCCGTCCATGAGCAGTTCTTC. Translating it yields CASNGGRSVHEQFF. The variable domain in full, with the rest retrieved from reference TRBV2 and TRBJ2-1, is EPEVTQTPSHQVTQMGQEVILRCVPISNHLYFYWYRQILGQKVEFLVSFYNNEISEKSEIFDDQFSVERPDGSNFTLKIRSTKLEDSAMYFCASNGGRSVHEQFFGPGTRLTVL.

With regard to this clonotype: A read error may explain this, as a much larger clone is one base away. The chain has TRBV29-1 and TRBJ2-1; 9 bases agree with TRBD2. CDR1 and CDR2 (germline): SQVTM, ANQGSEA. V was clipped by 5 bases and J by 6 bases; unmatched bases: 11. The CDR3 length is 15 residues. CDR3 loop: CSVHLAGKNCNEQFF. Here the CDR3 DNA reads TGCAGCGTTCACCTAGCGGGGAAAAATTGCAATGAGCAGTTCTTC.

The chain couples TRBV7-9 to TRBJ2-5; D is possibly TRBD1 (5 bases). This CDR3 comprises 16 residues. Trimming cost V 5 bases and J 11 bases, with 27 bases left between them. The germline V gene has CDR1 SEHNR and CDR2 FQNEAQ (reference sequence). The CDR3 DNA reads as TGTGCCAGCAGCCCCGATGTTGCAGGGCTCGTGGATGAGCAGTACTTC. Encoded protein: CASSPDVAGLVDEQYF.

The rearrangement joins TRBV7-9 to TRBJ2-1; 7 bases map to TRBD2. V lost 4 bases to trimming and J lost 2 bases; unmatched junction nucleotides: 8. The germline gives CDR1 SEHNR, CDR2 FQNEAQ (reference sequence). CDR3 length: 16 residues. The CDR3 DNA reads TGTGCCAGCAGCTCAGAGCGGGGAGGGCCCTACAATGAGCAGTTCTTC. This translates into CASSSERGGPYNEQFF.

The table lists this clonotype with many counts. This chain connects TRBV10-3 to TRBJ2-3; 9 bases match TRBD2. With V trimmed by 4 bases and J by 1 base, 9 bases remained unmatched. The germline V gene has CDR1 ENHRY and CDR2 SYGVKD. CDR3 size: 17 residues. The CDR3 reads CAISGPTSGLRTDTQYF. Here the CDR3 DNA reads TGTGCCATCAGTGGGCCGACTAGCGGTCTGCGCACAGATACGCAGTATTTT.

There are many counts of this clonotype. Germline is not matched at one junction end, which may reflect a read error. The chain combines TRBV27 with TRBJ2-5; D gene ambiguous. The length of the CDR3 is 12 residues. Germline V gene lookup returns CDR1 MNHEY and CDR2 SMNVEV (reference sequence). CDR3 region: CASSLSGETQYF. The CDR3, as DNA: TGCGCCAGCAGCTTGTCCGGAGAGACCCAGTACTTC.

This clonotype was found a few times. J is TRBJ1-2 and V is TRBV7-2; D gene uncertain. The V gene lost 5 bases and the J gene lost 4 bases, with 11 bases spanning the gap. This CDR3 region has 13 residues. Germline CDR1 reads SGHTA; CDR2 reads FQGNSA. The CDR3 DNA reads as TGTGCCAGCAGCCCCCACCAGAGCTATGGCTACACCTTC. Its translation is CASSPHQSYGYTF.

The chain employs TRBV19 and TRBJ2-4; possibly TRBD2 for D (5 bases). The CDR3 has 14 residues. Trimming left V 7 bases short and J 5 bases short, with 15 bases between. The germline V gene encodes CDR1 LNHDA and CDR2 SQIVND (reference sequence). In DNA, the CDR3 is TGTGCCAGTACGCTTCGGGGTTCCCAAAACATTCAGTACTTC. Translating gives CASTLRGSQNIQYF.

This clonotype was found many times. The chain employs TRBV27 and TRBJ1-2; TRBD1 agrees at 9 bases. CDR3 length: 15 amino acids. The germline gives CDR1 MNHEY, CDR2 SMNVEV (reference sequence). The V gene end was trimmed by 5 bases and the J gene end by 3 bases; junction bases not matched to a gene: 7. In DNA, the CDR3 is TGTGCCAGCAGTCCCACAGGGGGCGCGCACTATGGCTACACCTTC. Its protein product is CASSPTGGAHYGYTF.

The chain carries TRBV28 and TRBJ2-7, with D perhaps matching TRBD1 (6 bases). V lost 3 bases to trimming and J lost 2 bases, with 14 bases between them. The CDR3 extends over 15 amino acids. CDR1 and CDR2 (germline): MDHEN, SYDVKM. The CDR3 nucleotides are TGTGCCAGCAGTTTGATGCTGGACAGAGCCTACGAGCAGTACTTC. It yields the protein CASSLMLDRAYEQYF. The entire variable domain, with the rest obtained from reference TRBV28 and TRBJ2-7, is as follows: DVKVTQSSRYLVKRTGEKVFLECVQDMDHENMFWYRQDPGLGLRLIYFSYDVKMKEKGDIPEGYSVSREKKERFSLILESASTNQTSMYLCASSLMLDRAYEQYFGPGTRLTVT.

This clonotype was counted only a few times. The CDR3 loop reads CASSGGSSSNEKLFF. For the CDR3, the DNA is TGTGCCAGTTCAGGGGGCTCGTCGTCTAATGAAAAACTGTTTTTT. This chain joins TRBV7-9 and TRBJ1-4; 8 bases map to TRBD1. The germline gives CDR1 SEHNR, CDR2 FQNEAQ (reference sequence). CDR3 length equals 15 residues. Losses at the gene ends were 9 bases for V and 3 bases for J; bases not matched to a gene: 9.

Here the CDR3 DNA reads TGTGCCAGCAAGAGAGGACAGGATAGCAATCAGCCCCAGCATTTT. Protein: CASKRGQDSNQPQHF. V usage is TRBV6-1 and J usage is TRBJ1-5, with TRBD1 identical over 7 bases. V gave up 7 bases and J gave up 0 bases; unmatched junction bases: 6. CDR1 and CDR2 (germline): MNHNS, SASEGT. This CDR3 region has 15 residues.

This clonotype was detected ten times or more. The rearrangement joins TRBV5-1 to TRBJ2-7; D call uncertain. V gave up 3 bases and J gave up 0 bases, with 16 bases separating them. CDR1 and CDR2 (germline): SGHRS, YFSETQ. The CDR3 is 16 amino acids. The CDR3 coding sequence is TGCGCCAGCAGCTATTCTACGCCCATAATCTCCTACGAGCAGTACTTC. The encoded protein is CASSYSTPIISYEQYF.

DNA of the CDR3: TGTGCCAGCAGCAAACGGGCGACGGGAAGATACAATGAGCAGTTCTTC. Its translation is CASSKRATGRYNEQFF. The V and J genes are TRBV21-1 and TRBJ2-1; the table names TRBD1, a call not compared with the DNA. TRBV21-1 is recorded as a pseudogene. The CDR3 is 16 residues long.

This clonotype came up a few times. The V call is TRBV7-2, the J call TRBJ2-5; possibly TRBD1 or TRBD2 for D (5 bases each). Germline V gives CDR1 SGHTA, CDR2 FQGNSA. The CDR3 spans 15 residues. The ends were cut back, 6 bases at V and 5 bases at J, with 19 bases in the middle. Here the CDR3 DNA reads TGTGCCAGCAGGGTACCGGGCCTCAGGGAGGAGACCCAGTACTTC. The encoded protein is CASRVPGLREETQYF. Complete variable domain (other parts from reference TRBV7-2 and TRBJ2-5): GAGVSQSPSNKVTEKGKDVELRCDPISGHTALYWYRQSLGQGLEFLIYFQGNSAPDKSGLPSDRFSAERTGGSVSTLTIQRTQQEDSAVYLCASRVPGLREETQYFGPGTRLLVL.

In this sample, this clonotype turned up many times. The genes are TRBV27 and TRBJ2-3; D gene ambiguous. CDR1 is MNHEY, CDR2 SMNVEV, per germline (reference sequence). The CDR3 has 13 residues. Trimming removed 6 bases at V and 2 bases at J, with 9 bases between. In DNA, the CDR3 is TGTGCCAGCAGGTGGACCGCCACAGATACGCAGTATTTT. This codes for CASRWTATDTQYF.

V and J are TRBV5-6 and TRBJ2-1; 10 nucleotides line up with TRBD2. The CDR3 has 14 residues. V was pared by 8 bases and J by 5 bases, with 7 bases of the junction left unmatched. Germline V lookup: CDR1 SGHDT, CDR2 YYEEEE. In DNA, the CDR3 is TGTGCCAGGCTGCGGACTAGCGGCAACAATGAGCAGTTCTTC. Translated: CARLRTSGNNEQFF.

The rearrangement uses TRBV7-2 and TRBJ2-5, with D maybe TRBD1 (5 bases). V lost 1 base and J 9 bases, leaving 12 bases between the germline ends. There are 13 residues in the CDR3. Germline lookup yields CDR1 SGHTA and CDR2 FQGNSA. CDR3 DNA: TGTGCCAGCAGCTTAGGGACGATCAGGGCCCAGTACTTC. Translating gives CASSLGTIRAQYF.

This chain joins TRBV11-2 and TRBJ1-2, with D perhaps TRBD1 (5 bases). Germline V gene data show CDR1 as SGHAT and CDR2 as FQNNGV. This CDR3 has 15 amino acids. Trimming shortened V by 5 bases and J by 8 bases, and 21 bases separated the two germline ends. CDR3 loop: CASSLATPGSEGYTF. The CDR3 nucleotides are TGTGCCAGCAGCCTCGCAACCCCAGGGAGTGAGGGCTACACCTTC.

The chain is built from TRBV9 and TRBJ1-3; D might be TRBD1 (6 bases). V shed 2 bases and J shed 2 bases, with 8 bases lying between them. CDR3 size: 14 residues. The germline V gene encodes CDR1 SGDLS and CDR2 YYNGEE. The CDR3 loop is CASSVGAPGNTIYF. DNA of the CDR3: TGTGCCAGCAGCGTGGGGGCCCCTGGAAACACCATATATTTT. Using reference TRBV9 and TRBJ1-3 for the parts outside the CDR3, the full variable domain is DSGVTQTPKHLITATGQRVTLRCSPRSGDLSVYWYQQSLDQGLQFLIQYYNGEERAKGNILERFSAQQFPDLHSELNLSSLELGDSALYFCASSVGAPGNTIYFGEGSWLTVV.